This TCR beta chain was identified during a study of blood T cell repertoires in COVID-19. At the level of the study: Samples taken during acute and convalescent COVID-19 were collected in the United States, Italy and Spain. T cells, B-cell-depleted T cells, or PBMCs provided the cDNA or gDNA that served as material.

There are 11 residues in the CDR3. The V gene end was trimmed by 11 bases and the J gene end by 2 bases; junction bases not matched to a gene: 3. Germline CDR1 and CDR2: MNHEY and SVGAGI. A word on this clone: Additional DNA sequences in this sample encode the identical CDR3.

As processed by the authors: Reference gene primer amplification yielded estimated nucleated cell counts. Sequencing was performed with immunoSEQ multiplex PCR; in TCRdb, only in-frame clones are kept and a portion is missing. That table furnishes V, J and clone size, whereas the DNA furnished D and trimming. The repertoire consists of 110,000 or so clones, with 80% to 90% occurring once and the leading ten covering about 12%. The clonotype originates from a human donor in a cohort sampled during active COVID-19. This chain links TRBV6-5 with TRBJ2-7, with 7 bases fitting TRBD1. Sequencing input: peripheral blood. DNA for the CDR3: TGTGCCGCTGGGACAGCCTACGAGCAGTACTTC. Its protein product is CAAGTAYEQYF.